The clone carrying this T cell receptor (beta chain) was observed many times. Amplified regions were TCR beta CDR3 sequences from RNA transcripts. The HTBI primer set served for first-round RT-PCR of the TCR CDR3. Via MiXCR, TCRdb re-called the multiplex PCR reads, giving one row per CDR3 protein. Counted here are about 290,000 distinct CDR3 sequences, roughly 19% occurring once; the ten biggest clones make up roughly 39%. The J segment lost 6 bases and the V segment lost 6 bases, leaving 8 bases of the junction unmatched. The CDR3 is made up of 15 amino acids. Germline CDR1 is SGHDN and CDR2 is FVKESK. The entry originates in a study of T cells in Graves' hyperthyroidism and ophthalmopathy.

This chain uses TRBV14 with TRBJ2-7, with 13 bases identical to TRBD2. The TCR was taken from a man aged 45-65 years with Graves' ophthalmopathy. Sequences were obtained from blood. CDR3 nucleotide sequence: TGTGCCAGCAGTCCCCAAGGACTAGCGGGAGCCGAGCAGTACTTC. Its protein product is CASSPQGLAGAEQYF.